What follows describes a single T cell receptor (beta chain). This clonotype was detected many times. There is no known antigen for this receptor. No clone much larger than this one lies a single base away; base qualities are absent. This specimen belongs to a study of read filtering for tumor transcriptome and immune sequencing (dated by TCRdb to the early 2020s). Turning to the overall study: The cohort had some 16 male and 11 to 15 female patients with a mean age of around 69 years, ranging from about 40 to 85. By revised international staging, roughly 8 patients were R-ISS I, some 17 were R-ISS II and over 5 were R-ISS III. After DNase treatment, whole-transcriptome libraries were prepared with the TruSeq RNA Access Library Prep Kit. TCR-region mapped reads per sample ranged from about 3.5 to 10.27 million with IR-seq versus only about 75 to 1,400 with RNA-seq. TCR repertoires obtained by targeted immune repertoire sequencing and by bulk whole-transcriptome sequencing performed on the same bone marrow samples were compared. One main goal was a read-filtering strategy for immune repertoire data, in particular deciding whether clonotypes backed by only one read should be removed. What the work shows at the level of the full study, not this receptor alone: In IR-seq, single-read clonotypes were roughly 84% of clonotypes but 3% to 4.5% of total reads; in RNA-seq they were roughly 77% of clonotypes and approximately 40% of reads. The correlation between IR-seq and RNA-seq shared clonotype proportions rose when single-read clonotypes were removed. The sorted CD138-negative fraction was composed of a mixed bone marrow immune population rather than of purified T cells. Compared with RNA-seq, IR-seq captured clonotypes at much higher depth and more reliably, and a smaller IR-seq throughput was enough to identify most shared clonotypes.

Bone marrow was sampled from every patient at the time of active disease. Ficoll-Hypaque density gradient centrifugation was used to isolate the bone marrow mononuclear cells. Myeloma plasma cells were removed and CD138-negative cells were obtained by negative selection following labeling with CD138 magnetic microbeads on a MACS separator. The purity of the isolated cells was checked by flow cytometry with CD138 antibodies on an Attune NxT. TRIzol reagent was used to extract total RNA, and a NanoDrop spectrophotometer was used to quantify the extracted RNA. Paired RNA-seq and IR-seq were performed on the CD138-negative bone marrow sample of each patient. The CDR3 spans 16 residues, from the cysteine through the phenylalanine. CDR3 DNA only is kept here, 48 bases in frame from base 1. Unmatched junction bases come to 11, with V trimmed by 6 bases and J by 4 bases. The germline V gene (reference sequence) gives CDR1 as LNHDA and CDR2 as SQIVND.

TCR libraries were built from roughly 370 ng RNA with the Immunoverse kit, using molecular barcoded adaptors covering alpha/delta and beta/gamma chains. TCR library preparation used the same RNA that went into transcriptome sequencing. Sequencing of the TCR libraries was done on an Illumina HiSeq 4000 with 2 x 150 cycles. Per the source publication's procedure: Using MiXCR, which included quality filtering and error correction, TCR reads were aligned to human V, D, J and C references and then assembled into CDR3 clonotypes. Clonotype counts and gene usage diversity were analyzed with the tcR package in R. Raw mapping reads were checked after the RNA-seq reads had been mapped by STAR aligner version 2.5.3a onto the human GRCh37 genome. To test the effect of sequencing depth on detected clonotypes, IR-seq fastq files were randomly downsampled using Seqtk 1.3. The raw public data were reprocessed by TCRdb itself: fastp quality trimming at Q25, MiXCR clonotype calling, in-frame beta chains only. Identical CDR3 proteins give one entry, which carries the most common genes and DNA. TCRdb's processing, not the study's, gives the V and J calls here. This sample is represented by more than 100,000 distinct CDR3 sequences; around 13% of them were singletons. The leading ten clones occupy about 7.7% of the sample.

The specimen was a population of CD138-negative cells sorted from bone marrow. The sample's cell subset or site label, decoded: bone marrow mononuclear cells depleted of CD138+ plasma/myeloma cells by negative magnetic selection. The sequence links TRBV19 to TRBJ2-2, with 7 bases in between that match TRBD2. This receptor was identified in a donor over 35 with multiple myeloma. Here the CDR3 is given as CASRSGMSVGTGELFF. At the DNA level, the sequence is TGTGCCAGTAGGAGCGGGATGAGCGTGGGCACCGGGGAGCTGTTTTTT.